This note documents a single TCR beta chain sequence. The sample belongs to a study of T cells in Graves' hyperthyroidism and ophthalmopathy. Uncontrolled infection, other autoimmune disease, pregnancy or lactation disqualified patients from enrolment. Amplification of TCR beta CDR3 regions was performed using RNA transcripts as template. Using the HTBI primer set, a first-round RT-PCR was run on the TCR CDR3. Using its own MiXCR run on the multiplex PCR reads, TCRdb lists one record per CDR3 protein. The sample consists of about 640,000 distinct CDR3 sequences, about a fifth of them appearing once. Germline-derived CDR1 and CDR2 are SGHRS and YFSETQ. The V end was cut by 0 bases, the J end by 7 bases, with 8 bases between. There are 14 residues in the CDR3.

The V call is TRBV5-1, the J call TRBJ1-6; D uncertain. The specimen was blood. The TCR sequence derives from a man aged 25 to 45 with Graves' ophthalmopathy. The CDR3 DNA follows: TGCGCCAGCAGCTTGGAAACCGAAAATTCACCCCTCCACTTT. This gives the protein CASSLETENSPLHF.